The clone carrying this T cell receptor (beta chain) was found many times. Antigen: not known. This record belongs to a study of T cells after yellow fever vaccination. Study details: When fractions had low cell numbers, they were prepared with SMART-Seq v4 Ultra Low Input.

General study findings and limits: The study re-detected most primary-vaccination clones after the booster (roughly 95% CD4, 88% CD8). The study noted that FACS-sorted repertoires could contain abundant clonotypes contaminating from the bulk population.

TCRdb re-analysed the 5' RACE reads in MiXCR, keeping a single row per CDR3 protein. This sample has about 68,000 distinct CDR3 sequences, with approximately 7% found just once. V gave up 9 bases and J gave up 4 bases; unmatched junction bases: 11. This CDR3 has 15 residues. CDR1 and CDR2 from the germline V gene are MNHNS and SASEGT. The specimen was CD8+ T cells sorted from PBMCs, collected approximately 40 days after the first yellow fever vaccination. The TCR originated in a man younger than 35 who received the YFV17D yellow fever vaccine. The V call is TRBV6-1, the J call TRBJ2-2, with 7 bases that match TRBD2. The DNA of the CDR3 is TGTGCCAGTGCCCCGGCTAGCGGACTCACCGGGGAGCTGTTTTTT. This encodes CASAPASGLTGELFF.